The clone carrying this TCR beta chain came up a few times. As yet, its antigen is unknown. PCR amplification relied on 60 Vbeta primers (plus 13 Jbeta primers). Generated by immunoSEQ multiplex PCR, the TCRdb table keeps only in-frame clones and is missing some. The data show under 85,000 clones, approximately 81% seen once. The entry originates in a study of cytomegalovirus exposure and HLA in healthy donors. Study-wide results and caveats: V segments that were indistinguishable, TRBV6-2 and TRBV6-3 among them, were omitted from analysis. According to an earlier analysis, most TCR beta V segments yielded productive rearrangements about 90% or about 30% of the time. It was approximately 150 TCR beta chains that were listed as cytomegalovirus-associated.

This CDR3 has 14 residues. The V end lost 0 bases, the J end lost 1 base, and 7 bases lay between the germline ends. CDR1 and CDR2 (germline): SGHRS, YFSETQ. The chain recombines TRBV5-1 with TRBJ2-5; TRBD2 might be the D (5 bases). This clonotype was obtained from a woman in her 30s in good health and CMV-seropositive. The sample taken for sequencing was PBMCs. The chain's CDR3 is CASSLVGSQETQYF. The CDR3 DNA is TGCGCCAGCAGCTTGGTGGGGAGCCAAGAGACCCAGTACTTC.